This is a list of T cell receptor beta chains from one sample in a study of identifying expanded T cells in peripheral blood. Assay: immunoSEQ multiplex PCR; the TCRdb copy retains only in-frame clones and omits some. Of about 85,000 clones in the sample, 70% to 90% were seen once. Sequenced input: blood. All receptors come from a person aged 18-69 years in good health. Each CDR3 is given with its conserved first and last residue. The D gene is left open where the match is weak. A row's size may be missing; if present it is once, few, many or a size class.

j_call d_call v_call clone_size cdr3_nt cdr3_aa
TRBJ2-7 TRBD1 TRBV5-4 - TGTGCCAGCAGCATCCGGGACAGGGTATACGAGCAGTACTTC CASSIRDRVYEQYF
TRBJ2-1 - TRBV19 - TGTGCCAGTCGCTCAAGGGACAATGAGCAGTTCTTC CASRSRDNEQFF
TRBJ1-2 TRBD1 TRBV7-2 - TGTGCCAGCAGCGAACGACAGGGAAACTATGGCTACACCTTC CASSERQGNYGYTF
TRBJ2-5 - TRBV21-1 few TGTGCCAGCAGCAAAGGTGGCGGGAGTCGGAAGACCCAGTACTTC CASSKGGGSRKTQYF
TRBJ2-7 - TRBV7-2 - TGTGCCAGCAGCTTCAGGGGTACCTACGAGCAGTACTTC CASSFRGTYEQYF
TRBJ2-7 TRBD2 TRBV7-8 once TGTGCCAGCAGCTTAGGGTATTCCGGGACTAGCGGGAGGGCCTCTCGCTTCGAGCAGTACTTC CASSLGYSGTSGRASRFEQYF
TRBJ2-1 TRBD2 TRBV7-8 - TGTGCCAGCAGCCGATACAACCTCCTAGCGGGAGGGGGCAATGAGCAGTTCTTC CASSRYNLLAGGGNEQFF
TRBJ2-6 - TRBV6-5 - TGTGCCCTGGGGGGGGCCAACGTCCTGACTTTC CALGGANVLTF
TRBJ2-1 TRBD2 TRBV7-9 - TGTGCCAGCAGCTTTAGCGGGGCAGGAGGGAATGAGCAGTTCTTC CASSFSGAGGNEQFF
TRBJ2-7 TRBD1 TRBV5-4 - TGTGCCAGCAGCCAAGATCCTCACCTCGCCGGGACAGGGCGGGACGAGCAGTACTTC CASSQDPHLAGTGRDEQYF
TRBJ2-2 - TRBV11-2 - TGTGCCAGCAGCCGATCAAGAGGCGGGGAGCTGTTTTTT CASSRSRGGELFF
TRBJ2-2 - TRBV7-9 - TGTGCCAGCAGCTCGTCCGGGGAGCTGTTTTTT CASSSSGELFF
TRBJ1-1 TRBD1 TRBV5-1 - TGCGCCAGCAGCTTTGGACAGGACACTGAAGCTTTCTTT CASSFGQDTEAFF
TRBJ1-6 - TRBV6-6 once TGTGCCAGCACGACCGGGGATTCACCCCTCCACTTT CASTTGDSPLHF
TRBJ1-3 - TRBV5-1 - TGCGCCAGCAGCGATGGAGGGGCCTCTGGAAACACCATATATTTT CASSDGGASGNTIYF
TRBJ2-3 - TRBV30 - TGTGCCTGGAAACGGGGTCGGACCTTCACAGATACGCAGTATTTT CAWKRGRTFTDTQYF
TRBJ2-7 - TRBV4-1 - TGCGCCAGCAGCCAAGTTCCCCAAACTGGGGGGTACGAGCAGTACTTC CASSQVPQTGGYEQYF
TRBJ1-2 - TRBV5-4 - TGTGCCAGCAGCTCGGACAGCTATGGCTACACCTTC CASSSDSYGYTF
TRBJ1-1 TRBD1 TRBV27 once TGTGCCAGCAGTACTACAACAGGGGTGGCTTTCTTT CASSTTTGVAFF
TRBJ1-3 - TRBV14 few TGTGCCAGCAGCCAAGAACGACTTTATTCTGGAAACACCATATATTTT CASSQERLYSGNTIYF
TRBJ1-3 - TRBV18 - TGTGCCAGCTCATACGGGGAGGCTGGAAACACCATATATTTT CASSYGEAGNTIYF
TRBJ1-3 - TRBV19 - TGTGCCAGTAGTCGGCCTGGGACTGGAAACACCATATATTTT CASSRPGTGNTIYF
TRBJ2-7 TRBD2 TRBV4-1 - TGCGCCAGCAGCCAAGACCCGCCCGGGCTAGCGGGAGCAGGGGAGCAGTACTTC CASSQDPPGLAGAGEQYF
TRBJ2-1 TRBD2 TRBV10-1 - TGCGCCAGCAGTGACCAACTAGCGGGAGGGCCCTCTAAATACAATGAGCAGTTCTTC CASSDQLAGGPSKYNEQFF
TRBJ2-3 - TRBV19 - TGTGCCAGTAGTTTTGGTTCTAGCACAGATACGCAGTATTTT CASSFGSSTDTQYF
TRBJ1-1 - TRBV7-2 once TGTGCCAGCAGCTTACGATCAGGGGCTGAAGCTTTCTTT CASSLRSGAEAFF
TRBJ2-5 - TRBV7-6 few TGTGCCAGCAGCTATAGTGGGGGTGGAGAGACCCAGTACTTC CASSYSGGGETQYF
TRBJ2-1 TRBD2 TRBV10-3 - TGTGCCATCAGTGAGTCGCGGACTAGCGGGGGGGAGCAGTTCTTC CAISESRTSGGEQFF
TRBJ1-5 TRBD1 TRBV6-6 - TGTGCCAGCAGTTACCACCAGGGGGCTGGTCAGCCCCAGCATTTT CASSYHQGAGQPQHF
TRBJ1-4 TRBD1 TRBV19 - TGTGCCAGTAGTCCCCTGGACAGGGCATATGAAAAACTGTTTTTT CASSPLDRAYEKLFF
TRBJ2-1 - TRBV7-8 - TGTGCCAGCAGCTTAGATCGCCATAGCAATGAGCAGTTCTTC CASSLDRHSNEQFF
TRBJ2-5 - TRBV10-2 - TGCGCCAGCAGTGGGGACCAGGGACGGAAAGTGGAGACCCAGTACTTC CASSGDQGRKVETQYF
TRBJ2-5 TRBD1 TRBV25-1 - TGTGCCAGCAGAGGGACAGGTTATTTGGTGGAGACCCAGTACTTC CASRGTGYLVETQYF
TRBJ1-1 - TRBV7-9 - TGTGCCAGCAGCGGCTCAGGGGTCGGCGTCACTGAAGCTTTCTTT CASSGSGVGVTEAFF
TRBJ1-2 TRBD1 TRBV2 - TGTGCCAGCGTAAGGGACAGGGAGTACTTC CASVRDREYF
TRBJ1-2 - TRBV19 - TGTGCCAGTAGTATAGACAGGGATGGCTACACCTTC CASSIDRDGYTF
TRBJ2-1 - TRBV6-6 - TGTGCCAGCAGTTACTCGATAGGACGGGAGAACAATGAGCAGTTCTTC CASSYSIGRENNEQFF
TRBJ1-1 - TRBV2 - TGTGCCAGCAGTGTATCCCAGAACACTGAAGCTTTCTTT CASSVSQNTEAFF
TRBJ2-1 - TRBV15 - TGTGCCACAGGGGTCTCCTACAATGAGCAGTTCTTC CATGVSYNEQFF
TRBJ1-1 - TRBV30 - TGTGCCTGGAGTGTATACGCCAACACTGAAGCTTTCTTT CAWSVYANTEAFF
TRBJ2-1 - TRBV19 - TGTGCCAGTAGTATAGACTCGACTAGTAGTATTGATGAGCAGTTCTTC CASSIDSTSSIDEQFF
TRBJ2-7 TRBD2 TRBV7-2 - TGCGCCAGCAGCCAAGAAGAGGGAGGGCTGAACGAGCAGTACTTC CASSQEEGGLNEQYF
TRBJ1-3 - TRBV7-2 - TGTGCCAGCAGCTTAGATCCTGGAAACACCATATATTTT CASSLDPGNTIYF
TRBJ2-2 - TRBV10-1 - TGCGCCACTACACAGGGCGCCGGGGAGCTGTTTTTT CATTQGAGELFF
TRBJ2-7 - TRBV6-6 - TGTGCCAGCAGTTACCGCTACTCCTACGAGCAGTACTTC CASSYRYSYEQYF
TRBJ2-7 - TRBV11-3 - TGTGCCAGCAGCAAGAACCCCAGCGGCGAGCAGTACTTC CASSKNPSGEQYF
TRBJ1-2 TRBD1 TRBV6-5 - TGTGCCAGCAGGAGGACAGGCGGATACTATGGCTACACCTTC CASRRTGGYYGYTF
TRBJ2-4 - TRBV6-1 - TGTGCCAGCTTCCTCGACAGCTTAAAAAACATTCAGTACTTC CASFLDSLKNIQYF
TRBJ2-2 - TRBV7-2 - TGTGCCAGCAGCCCTATTCCGAACACCGGGGAGCTGTTTTTT CASSPIPNTGELFF
TRBJ1-2 - TRBV6-5 - TGTGCCAGCAGTTATGGGGGGGTAGATGGCTACACCTTC CASSYGGVDGYTF
TRBJ2-6 - TRBV5-1 - TGCGCCAGCAGCTTGGACCCTTTGGGAGGGGGGGTCACCAACGTCCTGACTTTC CASSLDPLGGGVTNVLTF
TRBJ1-2 TRBD1 TRBV5-1 - TGCGCCAGCAGCACCGGGACAGGGGACGGCTACACCTTC CASSTGTGDGYTF
TRBJ1-2 - TRBV6-1 once TGTGCCAGCAGTGCTCCTCTGGGGGGCTACACCTTC CASSAPLGGYTF
TRBJ1-2 TRBD1 TRBV6-6 once TGTGCCAGCAGGACAGGGCCTGGCTACACCTTC CASRTGPGYTF
TRBJ2-5 - TRBV2 - TGTGCCAGGGGGGCGGCTGAGACCCAGTACTTC CARGAAETQYF